This T cell receptor beta chain was captured by sequencing in a study of tissue T cells after allogeneic stem cell transplantation. Study results and limitations: Which tissue TCRs were alloreactive or antigen-specific was not determined. Some clones might be persisting host cells. Across patients, clones rarely overlapped, yet motif clusters were shared tissue-specifically. Tissue-detected TCR repertoire was only partly captured by blood and spleen T cells.

This clone has just a few counts. What it binds is unknown. The germline and genes are mouse ones. The DNA ends 1 residue before the CDR3 does, and the rest of the CDR3 is filled in from the germline J gene. The assay was immunoSEQ multiplex PCR, and TCRdb's table has in-frame clones only and misses some. The repertoire holds 20,000 to 25,000 clones, with 69% as singletons. Germline assignment: CDR1 FNHDT and CDR2 SITEND (reference sequence). The CDR3 has 11 amino acids. V lost 5 bases, J lost 4 bases, and 4 bases lay in between. V gene TRBV19 combines with J gene TRBJ2-1; D call uncertain. The sequencing input was blood. This TCR was recovered from a female BALB/c mouse in good health. The MHC haplotype of the strain is H2-d. This CDR3 is CASSQYAEQFF. The covered CDR3 bases are TGTGCCAGCAGCCAATATGCTGAGCAGTTC.